This TCR beta chain came from a study of blood T cell repertoires in COVID-19. Study-wide context: Acute-phase and convalescent COVID-19 samples originated in the United States, Italy and Spain. PBMCs, B-cell-depleted T cells, or T cells were the source of the cDNA or gDNA that made up the material.

Authors' data handling: Estimation of nucleated cell counts relied on the amplification of reference gene primers. Generated by immunoSEQ multiplex PCR, the TCRdb table keeps only in-frame clones and is missing some. The V and J calls and clone size come from that table; D and trimming were worked out from the DNA. The table lists 150,000 to 200,000 clones, roughly 89% of them singletons. The sequence was obtained from a man between 18 and 35 years old with active or convalescent COVID-19. The specimen was peripheral blood.

The CDR3 loop is CATSDLQGTDTQYF. DNA for the CDR3: TGTGCCACCAGTGATCTCCAGGGCACAGATACGCAGTATTTT. The chain joins TRBV24-1 to TRBJ2-3; D gene ambiguous. Trimming removed 3 bases from V and 1 base from J, with 7 bases in between. The CDR3 is made up of 14 amino acids. The germline V gene encodes CDR1 KGHDR and CDR2 SFDVKD.